The present entry profiles one T cell receptor (beta chain) with its context. No antigen is known for it. At the time of sampling, donors were nominally healthy, though unrecorded immune exposures were likely. These data originate in a study of cytomegalovirus exposure and HLA in healthy donors. Study-wide points: Serostatus for CMV was the only available immune exposure information.

PCR amplification relied on 60 Vbeta primers (plus 13 Jbeta primers). TCRdb's table, derived via immunoSEQ multiplex PCR, lists solely in-frame clones and lacks some. The data show tens of thousands of clones, just over 65% seen once. Source material: PBMCs. The sequence came from a woman aged 30 to 39 in good health and CMV-seronegative.

The CDR3 loop reads CSAGETGASNTGELFF. Here the CDR3 DNA reads TGCAGCGCTGGGGAAACAGGGGCCTCGAACACCGGGGAGCTGTTTTTT. The rearrangement links TRBV29-1 to TRBJ2-2; 7 nucleotides line up with TRBD1. Trimming at V came to 7 bases and at J to 0 bases, leaving 11 bases not matched to a gene. This CDR3 is built from 16 residues. Per germline, CDR1 SQVTM and CDR2 ANQGSEA.